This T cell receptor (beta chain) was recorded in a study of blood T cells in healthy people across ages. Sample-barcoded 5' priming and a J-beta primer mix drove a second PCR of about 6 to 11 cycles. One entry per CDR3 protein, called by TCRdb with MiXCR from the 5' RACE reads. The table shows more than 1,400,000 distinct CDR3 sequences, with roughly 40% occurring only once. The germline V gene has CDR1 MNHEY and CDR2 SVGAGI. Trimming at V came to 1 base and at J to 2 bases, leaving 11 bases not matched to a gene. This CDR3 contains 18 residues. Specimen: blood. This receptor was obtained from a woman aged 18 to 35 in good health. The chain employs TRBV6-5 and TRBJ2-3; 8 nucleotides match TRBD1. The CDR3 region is CASSYLPPGGPPTDTQYF. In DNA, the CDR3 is TGTGCCAGCAGTTACTTGCCCCCAGGGGGCCCCCCCACAGATACGCAGTATTTT.